This T cell receptor (beta chain) was sequenced in a study of identical twins. Study-level points and caveats: Beta out-of-frame sequences showed weaker excess twin sharing.

TCRdb reprocessed the 5' RACE reads with MiXCR, giving one entry per CDR3 protein. This table has about 200,000 distinct CDR3 sequences, less than 8% appearing once. Trimming removed 0 bases from V and 0 bases from J, with 8 bases in between. CDR3 length: 15 amino acids. Germline lookup yields CDR1 MNHEY and CDR2 SVGEGT. Many counts were recorded for this clonotype. What it binds is unknown. Separately, the same data were catalogued under a study of yellow fever vaccine responses in identical twins.

The clonotype was recovered from a woman aged 18-29 years in good health. The sequenced sample consisted of memory (CD45RO+) T cells sorted from blood. This rearrangement joins TRBV6-2 or TRBV6-3 to TRBJ2-5; unclear D gene. The CDR3, as DNA: TGTGCCAGCAGTTACTCGGAGACTCACCAAGAGACCCAGTACTTC. This gives the protein CASSYSETHQETQYF.